One TCR beta chain is described in this entry. Its cognate antigen is unknown. The data stem from a study of cytomegalovirus exposure and HLA in healthy donors. For the study at large: The same platform was used for the 90 to 150 validation repertoires and the approximately 670 first-cohort repertoires, a later analysis reported. Study outcomes and limitations: Subsequent analysis showed first-cohort TCR clusters tending to co-occur in 120 validation repertoires. Across donors, most TCRs were seen rarely, yet some public ones were widespread.

Libraries were prepared by immunoSEQ multiplex PCR; TCRdb keeps only in-frame clonotypes and omits some of them. This repertoire shows 150,000 to 200,000 clones, around nine tenths found once; its top ten account for roughly 1.5%. The receptor comes from a young woman in good health and CMV-seronegative. Sequences were obtained from PBMCs.

For the CDR3, the DNA is TGTGCCAGCAGCTTCGGACAGGCAGGTTCACCCCTCCACTTT. Residues: CASSFGQAGSPLHF. This rearrangement joins TRBV5-6 to TRBJ1-6, with 7 nucleotides matching TRBD1. CDR3 size: 14 residues. J gave up 9 bases and V 2 bases, and 5 bases lay outside the gene matches. The V gene's germline CDR1 is SGHDT and CDR2 YYEEEE.